The sequence of this TCR beta chain was determined in a study of regulatory T cells in long-lasting Graves disease. Turning to the study itself: Antithyroid drug intake by newly diagnosed Graves' patients had lasted under 3 months. Study-level results: Compared with new cases, persistent Graves' patients showed reduced TCR diversity.

Researchers made TCR beta libraries by using iRepertoire HTBI primers and running Arm-PCR on CDR3 regions. MiXCR, run by TCRdb on the multiplex PCR reads, gives a single entry per CDR3 protein. The data show 200,000 to 250,000 distinct CDR3 sequences, roughly 20% seen once. V lost 6 bases to trimming and J lost 8 bases, with 11 bases between them. Germline V gene data show CDR1 as LGHNT and CDR2 as FRNRAP. This CDR3 has 12 amino acids. Time point in this sample: newly diagnosed GD, antithyroid drugs for less than 3 months. Making the TCR library involved RNA that had been extracted from PBMCs. In regard to this clonotype: What it binds is not known.

The same data also went into a second study, on T cells in Graves' hyperthyroidism and ophthalmopathy. That study reports: Clinical symptoms, serum thyroxine, TRAb, thyroid ultrasound and orbital computed tomography informed diagnoses. The study used the HTBI primer set for a first-round RT-PCR of the TCR CDR3.

Sequences were derived from peripheral blood mononuclear cells (PBMCs), sampled at new diagnosis, from a patient treated with antithyroid drugs. The receptor comes from a woman aged 25 to 45 with Graves disease. This chain joins TRBV12-5 and TRBJ2-1; D possibly corresponds to TRBD2 (6 bases). CDR3 sequence (DNA): TGTGCTAGTGGGAACGCGGGGTATGAGCAGTTCTTC. This codes for CASGNAGYEQFF.